This is a list of T cell receptor beta chains from one sample in a study of beta chain features in type 1 diabetes. Assay: immunoSEQ multiplex PCR; the TCRdb copy retains only in-frame clones and omits some. Among about 290,000 clones, roughly 8% were seen once, and the ten largest hold under 1.3%. The sequencing input was central memory CD4+ T cells from blood. The receptors were gathered from a woman aged 18-30 years in good health. Both conserved end residues are part of each CDR3.

J: TRBJ1-4; length: 12; V: TRBV7-9; CDR3: CASSLAPEKLFF
J: TRBJ2-1; length: 15; V: TRBV5-1; CDR3: CASSLGQVGYNEQFF
J: TRBJ1-1; length: 14; V: TRBV5-1; CDR3: CASSLVSANTEAFF
J: TRBJ2-7; length: 15; V: TRBV5-6; CDR3: CASSLGGTRVYEQYF
J: TRBJ2-1; length: 15; V: TRBV6-5; CDR3: CASSPRTGLRNEQFF
J: TRBJ2-2; length: 16; V: TRBV4-2; CDR3: CASSLFLAGRIGELFF
J: TRBJ2-1; length: 14; V: TRBV5-4; CDR3: CASSLLSFNNEQFF
J: TRBJ2-3; length: 15; V: TRBV9; CDR3: CASSVQQGRTDTQYF
J: TRBJ2-5; length: 13; V: TRBV10-3; CDR3: CAISVNGEETQYF
J: TRBJ2-1; length: 15; V: TRBV9; CDR3: CASSPSAHRTHEQFF
J: TRBJ2-7; length: 15; V: TRBV7-3; CDR3: CASSSQPEEVYEQYF
J: TRBJ1-2; length: 14; V: TRBV7-2; CDR3: CASSLMDFNYGYTF